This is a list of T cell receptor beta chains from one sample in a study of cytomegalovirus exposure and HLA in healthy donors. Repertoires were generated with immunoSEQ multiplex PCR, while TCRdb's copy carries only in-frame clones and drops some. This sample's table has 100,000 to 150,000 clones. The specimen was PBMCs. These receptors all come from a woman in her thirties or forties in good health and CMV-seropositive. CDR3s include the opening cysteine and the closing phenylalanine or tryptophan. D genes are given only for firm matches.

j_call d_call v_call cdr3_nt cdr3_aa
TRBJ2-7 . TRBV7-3 TGTGCCAGCAGCTTGGACAGCTCCTACGAGCAGTACTTC CASSLDSSYEQYF
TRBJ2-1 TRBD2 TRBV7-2 TGTGCCAGCAGCCCGGGGTCCCGCGGGAGGTCCCATGAGCAGTTCTTC CASSPGSRGRSHEQFF
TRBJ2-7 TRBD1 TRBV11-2 TGTGCCAGCAGCTTCAAATTCCAGGGGGACGAGCAGTACTTC CASSFKFQGDEQYF
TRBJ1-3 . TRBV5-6 TGTGCCAGCAGAACAGGGTTCGGAAACACCATATATTTT CASRTGFGNTIYF
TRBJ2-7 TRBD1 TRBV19 TGTGCCAGTAGCAATCGACAGGGGCGTAACTCCTACGAGCAGTACTTC CASSNRQGRNSYEQYF
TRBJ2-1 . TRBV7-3 TGTGCCAGCAGCTTAACCTCGGACTTATACAATGAGCAGTTCTTC CASSLTSDLYNEQFF
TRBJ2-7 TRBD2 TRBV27 TGTGCCAGCAGGCCGGATAGCGGGAGGCCGCTCTCCCTGTACTTC CASRPDSGRPLSLYF
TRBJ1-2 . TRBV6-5 TGTGCCAGCAGTTACGCGCAGGGGACTAACTATGGCTACACCTTC CASSYAQGTNYGYTF
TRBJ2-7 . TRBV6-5 TGTGCCAGCAGCCCAAGGCGGGTCTCCTACGAGCAGTACTTC CASSPRRVSYEQYF
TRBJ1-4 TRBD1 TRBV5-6 TGTGCCAGCAGCTTGAGGGGGTCCAGGGGGAAGGAAAAACTGTTTTTT CASSLRGSRGKEKLFF
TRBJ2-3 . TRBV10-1 TGCGCCAGGCAACTAATCCCCACAGATACGCAGTATTTT CARQLIPTDTQYF
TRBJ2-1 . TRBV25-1 TGTGCCAGCAGTCTTCCCCCGGGCAATGAGCAGTTCTTC CASSLPPGNEQFF
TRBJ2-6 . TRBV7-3 TGTGCCAGCAGCTTAGGCCCTAGATTCAGCAGCTCTGGGGCCAACGTCCTGACTTTC CASSLGPRFSSSGANVLTF
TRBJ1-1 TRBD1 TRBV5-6 TGTGCCAGCAGCGCGGGGACAGGGGTTGACACTGAAGCTTTCTTT CASSAGTGVDTEAFF
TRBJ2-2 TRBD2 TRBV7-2 TGTGCCAGCAGCTTGAGCGGGGGAGGTACCGGGGAGCTGTTTTTT CASSLSGGGTGELFF
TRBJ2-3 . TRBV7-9 TGTGCCAGCAGCAAGGACAGTGCAGATACGCAGTATTTT CASSKDSADTQYF
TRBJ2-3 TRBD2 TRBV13 TGTGCCAGCAGCCGGAGACTAGCGGAATCAACTAGCACAGATACGCAGTATTTT CASSRRLAESTSTDTQYF
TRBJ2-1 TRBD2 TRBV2 TGTGCCAGAAGTAGCGGGAGTGATGAGCAGTTCTTC CARSSGSDEQFF
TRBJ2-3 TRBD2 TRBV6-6 TGTGCCAGCAGTCGCACTAGCGGGAGCCGCACAGATACGCAGTATTTT CASSRTSGSRTDTQYF
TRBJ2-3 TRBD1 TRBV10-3 TGTGCCATCAGTGCGGGGACAGACACAGATACGCAGTATTTT CAISAGTDTDTQYF
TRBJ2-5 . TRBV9 TGTGCCAGCAGCCTTCATAACAGGGAGACCCAGTACTTC CASSLHNRETQYF
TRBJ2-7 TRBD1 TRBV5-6 TGTGCCAGCAGCTCTGGTACCCGACAGGGGAGAAATCCCTACGAGCAGTACTTC CASSSGTRQGRNPYEQYF
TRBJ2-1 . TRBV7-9 TGTGCCAGCAGCCCACCGAGCTCCTACAATGAGCAGTTCTTC CASSPPSSYNEQFF
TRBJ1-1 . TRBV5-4 TGTGCCAGCAGCTTGGACCTAGATGCAATGAACACTGAAGCTTTCTTT CASSLDLDAMNTEAFF
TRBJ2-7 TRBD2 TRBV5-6 TGTGCCAGCAGCCTGGGACTAGCGGGAGTCGGGCAGTACTTC CASSLGLAGVGQYF
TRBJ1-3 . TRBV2 TGTGCCAGCAGTGTGAACAGGGTCATTCTCTCTGGAAACACCATATATTTT CASSVNRVILSGNTIYF
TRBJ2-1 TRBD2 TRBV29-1 TGCAGCGTGGTACGGTCGGGTAGCGGGAGAGGCAATGAGCAGTTCTTC CSVVRSGSGRGNEQFF
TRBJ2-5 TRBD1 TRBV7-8 TGTGCCAGCGGTTTACAGGGGGCGGGAGAGACCCAGTACTTC CASGLQGAGETQYF
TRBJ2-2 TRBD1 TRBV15 TGTGCCACCAGCAGAGATCGGGTGGTTGGACAGGGTAAAGCCGGGGAGCTGTTTTTT CATSRDRVVGQGKAGELFF
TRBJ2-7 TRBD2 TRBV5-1 TGCGCCAGCAGCTTGGATGGGCGGGAGGTCTCCGAGCAGTACTTC CASSLDGREVSEQYF